These 20 T cell receptor beta chains were all obtained from the same sample, sequenced in a study of T-cell reconstitution after alpha-beta-depleted transplantation in children. During its preparation, the TCRbeta library received unique molecular identifiers. TCRdb used MiXCR to reprocess the PCR reads, holding one entry per CDR3 protein. The table records fewer than 700,000 distinct CDR3 sequences, more than 20% of them present only once. This specimen consisted of PBMCs, mostly from graft donor cells, obtained 360 days after TCRalphabeta/CD19-depleted stem cell transplant. These receptors were collected from a boy under two years old who had a stem cell transplant for acute myeloid leukemia, so the T cells may come from the graft donor.

This clonotype was detected ten times or more. The chain recombines TRBV11-2 with TRBJ2-1; D not resolved. V was shortened by 1 base and J by 15 bases, with 10 bases between the two germline ends. The CDR3 length is 11 residues. Germline CDR1 reads SGHAT; CDR2 reads FQNNGV. Written as DNA, the CDR3 is TGTGCCAGCAGCTTAGCGGCTAGGCCGTTCTTC. Residues: CASSLAARPFF. Full variable domain (missing parts from reference TRBV11-2 and TRBJ2-1): EAGVAQSPRYKIIEKRQSVAFWCNPISGHATLYWYQQILGQGPKLLIQFQNNGVVDDSQLPKDRFSAERLKGVDSTLKIQPAKLEDSAVYLCASSLAARPFFGPGTRLTVL.

This clonotype was seen a handful of times. CDR3 DNA: TGCGCCAGCAGCCAAGAATTAGACAATGAGCAGTTCTTC. Translation: CASSQELDNEQFF. The chain combines TRBV4-1 with TRBJ2-1; no reliable D call. Germline CDR1 is MGHRA and CDR2 is YSYEKL. This CDR3 is 13 amino acids long. V was pared by 0 bases and J by 5 bases, with 5 bases between.

This sequence joins TRBV6-1 and TRBJ2-1; D is uncertain. V lost 5 bases to trimming and J lost 0 bases, with 8 bases between them. The CDR3 is made up of 14 amino acids. Germline CDR1 reads MNHNS; CDR2 reads SASEGT. The CDR3 loop is CASSRTPSYNEQFF. In DNA form, the CDR3 reads TGTGCCAGCAGTCGGACGCCCTCCTACAATGAGCAGTTCTTC.

This clonotype was observed at least ten times. This chain joins TRBV10-3 and TRBJ2-3; D might be TRBD1 or TRBD2, each matching 6 bases. The CDR3 has 14 residues. Germline V gene sequence: CDR1 ENHRY, CDR2 SYGVKD. Deletions cut 10 bases from V and 6 bases from J, with 20 bases between. Here the CDR3 DNA reads TGTGCCAGCGGGGAATGGACAGAGCTGGATACGCAGTATTTT. It specifies CASGEWTELDTQYF.

This clonotype was seen a single time. The V and J genes are TRBV28 and TRBJ1-2; no reliable D call. The CDR3 totals 15 residues. Germline CDR1 is MDHEN and CDR2 is SYDVKM. V shed 4 bases and J shed 4 bases, with 16 bases lying between them. CDR3 amino acids: CASSSPQGRGYGYTF. DNA of the CDR3: TGTGCCAGCAGTTCCCCGCAAGGCAGAGGCTATGGCTACACCTTC.

The chain is built from TRBV20-1 and TRBJ1-3; 8 positions match TRBD1. CDR3 length equals 13 residues. Germline V gives CDR1 DFQATT, CDR2 SNEGSKA (reference sequence). J was trimmed by 4 bases and V by 5 bases; bases with no gene match: 4. This chain's CDR3 is CSARTGPGNTIYF. DNA for the CDR3: TGCAGTGCTCGGACAGGGCCCGGAAACACCATATATTTT.

This clonotype was seen many times. V usage is TRBV7-3 and J usage is TRBJ2-5; maybe TRBD2 (6 bases). Germline CDR1 SGHTA, CDR2 FQGTGA. CDR3 size: 14 residues. V lost 0 bases and J 4 bases, leaving 9 bases between the germline ends. CDR3 nucleotides: TGTGCCAGCAGCTTAACCCAGGGAGGAGAGACCCAGTACTTC. Protein product: CASSLTQGGETQYF.

The genes are TRBV15 and TRBJ2-5, with 7 bases identical to TRBD2. The CDR3 loop spans 15 amino acids. In germline, CDR1 is LNHNV, CDR2 YYDKDF (reference sequence). With V trimmed by 0 bases and J by 5 bases, 6 bases remained unmatched. The CDR3 here is CATSRDRGVVETQYF. Written as DNA, the CDR3 is TGTGCCACCAGCAGAGATCGGGGGGTAGTTGAGACCCAGTACTTC.

The chain employs TRBV19 and TRBJ2-1; tentatively, D is TRBD1 or TRBD2 (5 bases each). Trimming pared 2 bases from V and 0 bases from J, leaving 14 bases between. Germline V CDR1 and CDR2: LNHDA, SQIVND (reference sequence). The CDR3 covers 17 residues. The CDR3 reads CASSIRLGTGSYNEQFF. The CDR3, as DNA: TGTGCCAGTAGTATACGCCTGGGGACGGGCTCCTACAATGAGCAGTTCTTC.

This clonotype was counted ten times or more. The chain couples TRBV11-2 to TRBJ2-5; D call uncertain. CDR1 SGHAT and CDR2 FQNNGV come from the germline V gene. Trimming took off 5 bases at V and 0 bases at J, with 7 bases between the two ends. This CDR3 region has 13 residues. Written as DNA, the CDR3 is TGTGCCAGCAGCCAACCGTACCAAGAGACCCAGTACTTC. This gives the protein CASSQPYQETQYF.

Many counts were recorded for this clonotype. V usage is TRBV6-5 and J usage is TRBJ2-1; D is undetermined. V was cut by 0 bases and J by 6 bases, with 9 bases left in between. Germline assignment: CDR1 MNHEY and CDR2 SVGAGI. The CDR3 has 14 amino acids. The chain's CDR3 is CASSYSWGSNEQFF. Written as DNA, the CDR3 is TGTGCCAGCAGTTACTCCTGGGGTTCCAATGAGCAGTTCTTC.

This clonotype was recorded a few times. This sequence joins TRBV15 and TRBJ2-3; D possibly corresponds to TRBD2 (6 bases). V gave up 4 bases and J gave up 1 base, with 15 bases separating them. The CDR3 has 16 amino acids. In germline, CDR1 is LNHNV, CDR2 YYDKDF (reference sequence). The CDR3 DNA reads TGTGCCACCAGCACTCAACTAGCAGAGGGCACAGATACGCAGTATTTT. This sequence encodes CATSTQLAEGTDTQYF. Complete variable domain (other parts from reference TRBV15 and TRBJ2-3): DAMVIQNPRYQVTQFGKPVTLSCSQTLNHNVMYWYQQKSSQAPKLLFHYYDKDFNNEADTPDNFQSRRPNTSFCFLDIRSPGLGDTAMYLCATSTQLAEGTDTQYFGPGTRLTVL.

This clonotype was counted at least ten times. V is TRBV20-1 and J is TRBJ2-1; D is possibly TRBD1 or TRBD2 (5 bases each). The CDR3 runs to 13 residues. The germline V gene encodes CDR1 DFQATT and CDR2 SNEGSKA (reference sequence). The V and J ends lost 5 bases and 8 bases respectively, with 16 bases between them. CDR3 DNA sequence: TGCAGTGCTGATACCGGGACCCAGCATGAGCAGTTCTTC. Its translation is CSADTGTQHEQFF.

This clonotype came up a few times. The chain couples TRBV4-3 to TRBJ2-7, with 7 positions matching TRBD1. J lost 3 bases, V lost 0 bases, and 5 bases had no gene match. Germline V gene data show CDR1 as LGHNA and CDR2 as YSLEER. The CDR3 length is 15 residues. The CDR3 DNA follows: TGCGCCAGCAGCCAAGAACGACAGGGTCTCTACGAGCAGTACTTC. Amino acid sequence: CASSQERQGLYEQYF.

This clonotype was detected a few times. The chain carries TRBV7-8 and TRBJ2-5; unclear D gene. Germline V gene data show CDR1 as SGHVS and CDR2 as FQNEAQ. The CDR3 runs to 15 residues. Trimming left V 2 bases short and J 9 bases short, with 19 bases between. The CDR3 here is CASSLFSGQKIPQYF. CDR3 DNA sequence: TGTGCCAGCAGCTTATTCTCCGGCCAAAAGATACCCCAGTACTTC.

Many counts were recorded for this clonotype. The chain combines TRBV5-8 with TRBJ1-5, with D uncertain. Trimming took off 3 bases at V and 1 base at J, with 8 bases between the two ends. The CDR3 has 14 residues. Per germline, CDR1 SGHTS and CDR2 YDEGEE. The CDR3 DNA reads TGTGCCAGCAGCTCGTGGGGAAGCAATCAGCCCCAGCATTTT. Translating gives CASSSWGSNQPQHF.

In this sample, this clonotype turned up many times. This rearrangement joins TRBV7-9 to TRBJ1-5; D is uncertain. Deletions cut 1 base from V and 3 bases from J, with 1 base between. CDR1 SEHNR and CDR2 FQNEAQ come from the germline V gene (reference sequence). CDR3 length equals 12 residues. Here the CDR3 DNA reads TGTGCCAGCAGCTTAGACAATCAGCCCCAGCATTTT. Translating it yields CASSLDNQPQHF.

The rearrangement joins TRBV5-1 to TRBJ2-3, with a tentative D call TRBD2 (7 bases). The CDR3 is 18 residues long. Germline-derived CDR1 and CDR2 are SGHRS and YFSETQ. The V gene lost 2 bases and the J gene lost 3 bases, with 22 bases spanning the gap. This CDR3 is CASSLVSVGGPGTDTQYF. The CDR3 DNA reads as TGCGCCAGCAGCTTAGTTTCTGTCGGGGGGCCGGGGACAGATACGCAGTATTTT.

V and J are TRBV20-1 and TRBJ2-5; D is unresolved. The V end was cut by 0 bases, the J end by 2 bases, with 4 bases between. This CDR3 spans 12 amino acids. CDR1 is DFQATT, CDR2 SNEGSKA, per germline (reference sequence). The CDR3 DNA reads TGCAGTGCTAGAGATGAACAAGAGACCCAGTACTTC. As protein: CSARDEQETQYF.

The rearrangement links TRBV11-2 to TRBJ2-5, with 9 bases aligning to TRBD1. Germline trimming cut 4 bases from V and 4 bases from J; bases unmatched to any gene: 7. The CDR3 covers 15 residues. Germline V gene sequence: CDR1 SGHAT, CDR2 FQNNGV. CDR3 in DNA: TGTGCCAGCAGCTCGGACAGGGGACCGGGAGAGACCCAGTACTTC. Its translation: CASSSDRGPGETQYF.